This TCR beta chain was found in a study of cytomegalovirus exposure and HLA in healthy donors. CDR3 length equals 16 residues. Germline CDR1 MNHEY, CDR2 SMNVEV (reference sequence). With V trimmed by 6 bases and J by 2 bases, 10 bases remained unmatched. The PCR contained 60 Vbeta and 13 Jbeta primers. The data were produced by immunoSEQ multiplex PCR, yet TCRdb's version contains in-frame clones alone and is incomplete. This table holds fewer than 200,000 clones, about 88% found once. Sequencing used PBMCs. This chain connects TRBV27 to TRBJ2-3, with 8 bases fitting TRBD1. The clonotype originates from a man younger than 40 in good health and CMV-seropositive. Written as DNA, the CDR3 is TGTGCCAGCAGCCCACTGACAGGGGAACTCACAGATACGCAGTATTTT. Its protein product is CASSPLTGELTDTQYF.